This T cell receptor beta chain is from a study of T-cell memory formation after mild COVID-19. The CDR3 consists of 14 residues. Looked up from germline, CDR1 is SEHNR and CDR2 is FQNEAQ (reference sequence). V gave up 7 bases and J gave up 4 bases, with 14 bases separating them. Study results and limitations: Clones that shrank (day 15 to 85) were balanced CD4/CD8, whereas later expanders leaned CD4+.

One entry per CDR3 protein results from TCRdb running MiXCR on the 5' RACE reads. The sample comprises fewer than 350,000 distinct CDR3 sequences, around an eighth of which are singletons, and roughly a fifth rests with the top ten. For this clonotype: What it recognizes is unknown.

This TCR was sampled from a man between 18 and 35 years old who had mild COVID-19 (a few samples of this study predate the infection). Cell type and time point are not known. The sample consisted of PBMCs or a T cell subset sorted from them (not recorded which). The chain employs TRBV7-9 and TRBJ1-5; no clear D. CDR3 region: CASTTSGGNQPQHF. CDR3 in DNA: TGTGCCAGCACCACATCGGGCGGGAATCAGCCCCAGCATTTT.